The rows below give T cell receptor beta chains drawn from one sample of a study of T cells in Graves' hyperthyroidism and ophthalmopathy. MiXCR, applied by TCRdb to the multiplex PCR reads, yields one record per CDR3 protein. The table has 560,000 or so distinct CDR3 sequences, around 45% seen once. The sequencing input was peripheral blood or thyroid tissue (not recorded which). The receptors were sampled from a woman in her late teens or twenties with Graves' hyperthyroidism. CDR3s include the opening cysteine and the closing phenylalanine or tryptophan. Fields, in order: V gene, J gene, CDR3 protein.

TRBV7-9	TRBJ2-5	CASRAGVGETQYF
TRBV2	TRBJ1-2	CASSRQSNYGYTF
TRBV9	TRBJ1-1	CASSGSGPEAFF
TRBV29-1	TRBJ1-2	CSVDVDPGDYGYTF
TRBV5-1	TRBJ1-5	CASSLGQEINQPQHF
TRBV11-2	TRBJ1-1	CASSLNGGNTEAFF
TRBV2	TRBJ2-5	CASSPPGQMETQYF
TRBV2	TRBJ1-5	CASSAGGGNQPQHF
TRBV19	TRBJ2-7	CASYVGLSSYEQYF
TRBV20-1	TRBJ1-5	CSARPQESNQPQHF
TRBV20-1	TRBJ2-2	CSASRHRGRTGELFF
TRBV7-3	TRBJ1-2	CASSSGWYNYGYTF
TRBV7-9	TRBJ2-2	CASSQGDVNTGELFF
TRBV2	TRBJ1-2	CASIPGGGFYGYTF
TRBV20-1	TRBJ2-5	CSARQRPQYF
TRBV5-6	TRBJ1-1	CASSLDLGRTNTEAFF
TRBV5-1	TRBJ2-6	CASSVGTGTGANVLTF
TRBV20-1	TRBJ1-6	CSGDRLNSPLHF
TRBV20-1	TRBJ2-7	CSASNSPRGIYEQYF
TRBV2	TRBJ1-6	CASSVLRDFNSPLHF
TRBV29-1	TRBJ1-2	CSVEPRWSGSYGYTF
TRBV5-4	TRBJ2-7	CASSSNLDRAHEQYF
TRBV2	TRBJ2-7	CASRRDGYEQYF
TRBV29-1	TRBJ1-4	CSVEDGDRGYEKLFF
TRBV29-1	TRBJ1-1	CSVAGFGTEAFF
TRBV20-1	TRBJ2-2	CSAFRQANTGELFF
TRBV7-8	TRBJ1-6	CASSLALSSHPHF
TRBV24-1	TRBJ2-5	CATSDFLETQYF
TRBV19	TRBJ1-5	CASSSQGAQPQHF
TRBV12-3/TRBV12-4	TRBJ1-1	CASSRQGRRTEAFF
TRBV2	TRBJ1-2	CASSEARGGDTTNYGYTF
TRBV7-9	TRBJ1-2	CASSLPGIGLSYTF
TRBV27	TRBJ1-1	CASSLSGVTEAFF
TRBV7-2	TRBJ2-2	CASSHSGNTGELFF
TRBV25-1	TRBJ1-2	CASSDGRGTAYGYTF
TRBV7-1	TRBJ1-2	CASSSRRGGYTF
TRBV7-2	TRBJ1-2	CASGPGGHYGYTF
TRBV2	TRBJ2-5	CASSYRGTKEETQYF
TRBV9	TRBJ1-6	CASSPTGRQSPLHF
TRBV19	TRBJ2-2	CASSRKGGELFF
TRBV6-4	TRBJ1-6	CASSLRTAYNSPLHF
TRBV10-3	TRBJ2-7	CAISFSSMRREQYF
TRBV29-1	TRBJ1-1	CSVGTLYTEAFF